The 20 T cell receptor beta chains reported below all come from one sample, sequenced in a study of metastatic and nonmetastatic thyroid tumors. Ahead of thyroid surgery, no patient had received treatment of any kind. TCRdb re-called the PCR reads with MiXCR. The table includes roughly 34,000 clones, about 15% detected once. Specimen: blood. The source is a male donor with papillary thyroid cancer or a benign thyroid nodule (not recorded which). Some clones in this sample may be carry-over from other donors' samples.

This clone was seen many times. One end of the junction fails to match germline, which may point to a read error. The V call is TRBV4-3, the J call TRBJ2-3; D is unresolved. This CDR3 comprises 14 residues. Germline-derived CDR1 and CDR2 are LGHNA and YSLEER. CDR3 region: CASSQDLLLDAQYF. DNA for the CDR3: TGCGCCAGCAGCCAAGATCTCCTGTTAGATGCGCAGTATTTT.

This clone was recorded at least ten times. This same CDR3 is encoded by further DNA sequences in the sample. The chain carries TRBV28 and TRBJ2-3; D is unclear. The germline gives CDR1 MDHEN, CDR2 SYDVKM. Trimming pared 6 bases from V and 7 bases from J, leaving 11 bases between. This CDR3 is 12 amino acids long. CDR3 sequence reads: CASSSDGNTQYF. DNA for the CDR3: TGTGCCAGCAGCTCCGACGGAAATACGCAGTATTTT.

This sequence joins TRBV20-1 and TRBJ2-3, with TRBD2 matching 9 bases. Germline V gene sequence: CDR1 DFQATT, CDR2 SNEGSKA (reference sequence). J lost 0 bases, V lost 3 bases, and 4 bases had no gene match. The CDR3 length is 15 residues. CDR3 protein: CSASVLAGSTDTQYF. CDR3 DNA: TGCAGTGCTAGTGTACTAGCGGGTAGCACAGATACGCAGTATTTT.

This clone was detected many times. The genes are TRBV10-3 and TRBJ1-6, with D possibly being TRBD1 (5 bases). The germline CDR1 and CDR2 sequences are ENHRY and SYGVKD. The V gene lost 3 bases and the J gene lost 9 bases, with 15 bases spanning the gap. CDR3 length: 15 amino acids. The CDR3 reads CAISDTQVGGSPLHF. In DNA form, the CDR3 reads TGTGCCATCAGTGACACACAGGTCGGGGGTTCACCCCTCCACTTT.

This clone was detected ten times or more. The chain is built from TRBV30 and TRBJ1-2, with D perhaps matching TRBD1 (6 bases). CDR3 size: 13 residues. V dropped 5 bases and J dropped 4 bases, with 14 bases sitting between them. CDR1 is GTSNPN, CDR2 SVGIG, per germline (reference sequence). In DNA, the CDR3 is TGTGCCTGGGATCTCGGGGGCCTCTATGGCTACACCTTC. Protein product: CAWDLGGLYGYTF.

The chain carries TRBV6-1 and TRBJ1-5; D perhaps matches TRBD1 (6 bases). Germline V lookup: CDR1 MNHNS, CDR2 SASEGT. V was trimmed by 3 bases and J by 3 bases, leaving 9 bases between them. The CDR3 runs to 14 residues. The CDR3 region is CASSESGDNQPQHF. In nucleotides, the CDR3 is TGTGCCAGCAGTGAGTCAGGGGACAATCAGCCCCAGCATTTT.

This clone was observed many times. The rearrangement joins TRBV20-1 to TRBJ2-3; 13 nucleotides match TRBD2. Per the germline V gene, CDR1 is DFQATT and CDR2 is SNEGSKA (reference sequence). The trim removed 8 bases at V and 6 bases at J, leaving 5 bases unmatched. The CDR3 length is 13 residues. CDR3 residues: CSTVLAGGDTQYF. In nucleotides, the CDR3 is TGCAGTACGGTACTAGCGGGAGGGGATACGCAGTATTTT.

Details on this clone: Given a much more abundant clone one base away, this may be a read error. The V and J genes are TRBV29-1 and TRBJ2-7, with 11 nucleotides matching TRBD1. The CDR3 sequence is 14 residues long. V shed 4 bases, J shed 0 bases, and the junction held 2 bases outside the gene matches. Germline CDR1 SQVTM, CDR2 ANQGSEA. The CDR3 DNA is TGCAGCGTTGGGGGACAGGGGGGCTCCTACGAGCAGTACTTC. Translation gives CSVGGQGGSYEQYF.

This clone was picked up many times. The V gene is TRBV5-1, the J gene TRBJ2-1; D gene uncertain. The CDR3 is 14 amino acids. Germline CDR1 SGHRS, CDR2 YFSETQ. The germline V and J ends were trimmed by 2 bases and 3 bases, with 9 bases remaining between them. CDR3 DNA sequence: TGCGCCAGCAGCTTAGAGTCTATCTACAATGAGCAGTTCTTC. It encodes CASSLESIYNEQFF.

This clone was counted at least ten times. CDR3 nucleotide sequence: TGTGCCAGCAGTCTTCTCGGTCGGCATGGGGCCTCTGGAAACACCATATATTTT. It yields the protein CASSLLGRHGASGNTIYF. This sequence joins TRBV27 and TRBJ1-3; TRBD1 might be the D (5 bases). V lost 5 bases and J 0 bases, leaving 20 bases between the germline ends. Germline assignment: CDR1 MNHEY and CDR2 SMNVEV (reference sequence). This CDR3 is 18 amino acids long.

On this clone itself: Other DNA sequences in this sample translate to the same CDR3. The V gene is TRBV5-1, the J gene TRBJ2-7, with D perhaps matching TRBD2 (5 bases). Germline V gene data show CDR1 as SGHRS and CDR2 as YFSETQ. The CDR3 spans 17 residues. Between the trimmed V and J ends, which lost 0 bases and 3 bases, there was a span of 19 bases. The CDR3 region is CASSLAGVGLAFYEQYF. DNA of the CDR3: TGCGCCAGCAGCTTGGCCGGTGTCGGTCTAGCTTTCTACGAGCAGTACTTC.

A note on this clone: This clone may be a read error of a much larger clone one base away. The CDR3 end shows no conserved phenylalanine or tryptophan, and so a read error is likely. The genes are TRBV7-9 and TRBJ2-3; D possibly matches TRBD1 or TRBD2 (5 bases each). The CDR3 length is 14 residues. Per germline, CDR1 SEHNR and CDR2 FQNEAQ (reference sequence). The ends were cut back, 5 bases at V and 3 bases at J, with 12 bases in the middle. CDR3 nucleotide sequence: TGTGCCAGCAGCAAACGGGACGGAACAGATACGCAGTATCTT. It specifies CASSKRDGTDTQYL.

Many counts were recorded for this clone. The gene calls are TRBV12-3 or TRBV12-4 and TRBJ2-3, with TRBD2 identical over 9 bases. This CDR3 contains 16 residues. V lost 5 bases to trimming and J lost 2 bases; unmatched junction nucleotides: 8. As DNA, the CDR3 is TGTGCCAGCAGTCCCGGACTAGCGAAGACCACAGATACGCAGTATTTT. Residues: CASSPGLAKTTDTQYF.

This clone was seen repeatedly, ten times or more. The chain couples TRBV3-1 to TRBJ2-1; D gene unclear. The CDR3 contains 12 residues. V was shortened by 1 base and J by 10 bases, with 8 bases between the two germline ends. CDR1 is LGHDT and CDR2 is YNNKEL in the germline V gene (reference sequence). The CDR3 bases are TGTGCCAGCAGCCAAGTGCTGCCCGAGCAGTTCTTC. Its protein is CASSQVLPEQFF.

This clone was seen only a few times. The chain links TRBV6-2 or TRBV6-3 to TRBJ2-1; 7 positions match TRBD1. The CDR3 length is 15 residues. The V segment lost 8 bases and the J segment 0 bases; nucleotides outside the gene matches: 7. The germline V gene encodes CDR1 MNHEY and CDR2 SVGEGT. CDR3 loop: CASGSPGGSYNEQFF. The CDR3 bases are TGTGCCAGCGGCTCTCCAGGGGGCTCCTACAATGAGCAGTTCTTC.

This clone was picked up many times. V gene TRBV11-2 combines with J gene TRBJ2-7, with 8 bases lining up with TRBD2. Germline V gene sequence: CDR1 SGHAT, CDR2 FQNNGV. This CDR3 is 15 amino acids long. Unmatched junction bases numbered 11, after V lost 1 base and J lost 9 bases. CDR3 nucleotides: TGTGCCAGCAGCTTAGGTAGCGGGGAGGGGGGTTTGCAGTACTTC. This sequence encodes CASSLGSGEGGLQYF.

Ten or more counts support this clone. The J gene is TRBJ2-1, the V gene TRBV19; perhaps TRBD1 as D (5 bases). Trimming took 5 bases from V and 2 from J, leaving 10 bases between them. This CDR3 contains 14 residues. Germline V gene sequence: CDR1 LNHDA, CDR2 SQIVND (reference sequence). CDR3 region: CASSQTATYNEQFF. The CDR3 DNA sequence: TGTGCCAGTAGTCAGACAGCAACCTACAATGAGCAGTTCTTC.

This clone was seen repeatedly, ten times or more. The gene calls are TRBV6-5 and TRBJ1-1; no clear D. Germline V gene sequence: CDR1 MNHEY, CDR2 SVGAGI. The CDR3 is 11 residues long. With 2 bases removed from V and 8 bases from J, the gap between germline ends came to 6 bases. The CDR3 sequence is CASSYGREAFF. CDR3 coding DNA: TGTGCCAGCAGTTACGGCAGGGAAGCTTTCTTT.

This clone was picked up many times. The chain recombines TRBV20-1 with TRBJ1-2; D unresolved. The CDR3 sequence is 14 residues long. Trimming shortened V by 3 bases and J by 2 bases, and 13 bases separated the two germline ends. Germline assignment: CDR1 DFQATT and CDR2 SNEGSKA (reference sequence). The CDR3: CSARGSGLNYGYTF. The CDR3 DNA follows: TGCAGTGCTAGGGGGAGTGGGCTCAACTATGGCTACACCTTC.

In this sample, this clone turned up many times. V usage is TRBV5-1 and J usage is TRBJ2-1, with no clear D. Trimming left V 4 bases short and J 3 bases short, with 14 bases between. Germline lookup yields CDR1 SGHRS and CDR2 YFSETQ. This CDR3 has 15 residues. In DNA form, the CDR3 reads TGCGCCAGCAGCGGGGATGAGTATAACTACAATGAGCAGTTCTTC. It is translated as CASSGDEYNYNEQFF.